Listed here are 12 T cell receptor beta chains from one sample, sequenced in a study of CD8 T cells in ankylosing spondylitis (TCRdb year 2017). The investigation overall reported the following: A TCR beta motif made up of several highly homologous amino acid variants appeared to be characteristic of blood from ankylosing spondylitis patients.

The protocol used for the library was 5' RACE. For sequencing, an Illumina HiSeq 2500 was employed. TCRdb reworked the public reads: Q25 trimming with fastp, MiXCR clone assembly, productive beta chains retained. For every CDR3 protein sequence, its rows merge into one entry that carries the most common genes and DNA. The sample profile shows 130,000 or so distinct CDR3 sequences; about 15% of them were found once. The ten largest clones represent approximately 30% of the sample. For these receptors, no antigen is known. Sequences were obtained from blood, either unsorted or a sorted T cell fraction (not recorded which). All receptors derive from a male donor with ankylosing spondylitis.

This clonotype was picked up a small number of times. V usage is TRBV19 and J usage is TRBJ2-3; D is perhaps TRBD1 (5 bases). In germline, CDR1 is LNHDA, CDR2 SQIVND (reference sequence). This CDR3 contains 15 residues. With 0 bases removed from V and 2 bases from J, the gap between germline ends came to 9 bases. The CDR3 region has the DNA TGTGCCAGTAGTATAGATGGGGCCGACACAGATACGCAGTATTTT. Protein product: CASSIDGADTDTQYF.

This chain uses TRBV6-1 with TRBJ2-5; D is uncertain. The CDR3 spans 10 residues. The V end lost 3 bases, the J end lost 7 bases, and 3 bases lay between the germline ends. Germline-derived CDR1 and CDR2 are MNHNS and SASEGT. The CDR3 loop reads CASSEGTQYF. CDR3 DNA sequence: TGTGCCAGCAGTGAGGGGACCCAGTACTTC.

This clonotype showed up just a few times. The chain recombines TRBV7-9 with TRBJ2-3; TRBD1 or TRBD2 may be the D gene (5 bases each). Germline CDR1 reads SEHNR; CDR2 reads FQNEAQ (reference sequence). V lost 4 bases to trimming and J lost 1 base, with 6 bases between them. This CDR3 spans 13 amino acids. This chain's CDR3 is CASSSGRTDTQYF. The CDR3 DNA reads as TGTGCCAGCAGCTCGGGACGCACAGATACGCAGTATTTT.

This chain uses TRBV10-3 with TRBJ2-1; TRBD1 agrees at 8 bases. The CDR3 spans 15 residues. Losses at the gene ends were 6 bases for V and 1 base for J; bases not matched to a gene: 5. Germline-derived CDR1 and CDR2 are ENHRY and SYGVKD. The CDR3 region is CAIRTGQGSYNEQFF. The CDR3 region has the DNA TGTGCCATCAGAACCGGACAGGGATCCTACAATGAGCAGTTCTTC.

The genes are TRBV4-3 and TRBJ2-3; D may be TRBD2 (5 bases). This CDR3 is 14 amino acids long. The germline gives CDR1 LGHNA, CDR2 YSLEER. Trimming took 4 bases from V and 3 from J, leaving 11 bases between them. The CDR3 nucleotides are TGCGCCAGCAGCCCAAGACTACGGACAGATACGCAGTATTTT. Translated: CASSPRLRTDTQYF.

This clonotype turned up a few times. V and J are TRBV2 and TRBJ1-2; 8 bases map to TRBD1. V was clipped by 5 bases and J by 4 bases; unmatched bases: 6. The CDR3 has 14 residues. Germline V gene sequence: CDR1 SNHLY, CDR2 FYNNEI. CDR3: CASSSDRARYGYTF. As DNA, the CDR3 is TGTGCCAGCAGTTCGGACAGGGCACGCTATGGCTACACCTTC.

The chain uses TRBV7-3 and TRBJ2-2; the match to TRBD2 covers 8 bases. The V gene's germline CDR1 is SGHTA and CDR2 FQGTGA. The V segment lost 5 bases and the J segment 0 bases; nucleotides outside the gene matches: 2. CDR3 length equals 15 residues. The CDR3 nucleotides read TGTGCCAGCAGCGGTAGCGGGACGAACACCGGGGAGCTGTTTTTT. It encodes CASSGSGTNTGELFF. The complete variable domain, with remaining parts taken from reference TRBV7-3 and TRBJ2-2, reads GAGVSQTPSNKVTEKGKYVELRCDPISGHTALYWYRQSLGQGPEFLIYFQGTGAADDSGLPNDRFFAVRPEGSVSTLKIQRTERGDSAVYLCASSGSGTNTGELFFGEGSRLTVL.

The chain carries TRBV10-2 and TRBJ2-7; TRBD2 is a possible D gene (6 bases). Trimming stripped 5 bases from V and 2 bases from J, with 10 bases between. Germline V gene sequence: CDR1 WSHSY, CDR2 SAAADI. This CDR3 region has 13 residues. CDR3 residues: CASSWRGAYEQYF. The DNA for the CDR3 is TGCGCCAGCAGTTGGCGGGGAGCCTACGAGCAGTACTTC.

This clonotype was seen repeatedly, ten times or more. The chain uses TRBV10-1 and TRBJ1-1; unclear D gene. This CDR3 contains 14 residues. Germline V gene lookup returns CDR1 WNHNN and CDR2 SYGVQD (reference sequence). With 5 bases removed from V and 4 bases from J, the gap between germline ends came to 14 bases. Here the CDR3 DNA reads TGCGCCAGCAGTCCCTTACCATTGGGCACTGAAGCTTTCTTT. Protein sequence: CASSPLPLGTEAFF.

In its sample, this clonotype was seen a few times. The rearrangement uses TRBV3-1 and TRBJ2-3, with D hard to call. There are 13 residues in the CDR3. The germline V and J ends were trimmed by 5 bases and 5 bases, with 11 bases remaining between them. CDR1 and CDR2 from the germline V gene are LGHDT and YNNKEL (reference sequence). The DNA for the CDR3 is TGTGCCAGCAGCTTTTACCTCGGAGATACGCAGTATTTT. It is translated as CASSFYLGDTQYF.

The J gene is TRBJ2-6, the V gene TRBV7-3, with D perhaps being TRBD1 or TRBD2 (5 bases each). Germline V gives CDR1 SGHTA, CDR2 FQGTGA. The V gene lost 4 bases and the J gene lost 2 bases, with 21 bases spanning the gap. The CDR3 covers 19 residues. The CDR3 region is CASSSLMAPRGAGANVLTF. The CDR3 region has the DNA TGTGCCAGCAGCTCTCTAATGGCCCCAAGAGGGGCTGGGGCCAACGTCCTGACTTTC.

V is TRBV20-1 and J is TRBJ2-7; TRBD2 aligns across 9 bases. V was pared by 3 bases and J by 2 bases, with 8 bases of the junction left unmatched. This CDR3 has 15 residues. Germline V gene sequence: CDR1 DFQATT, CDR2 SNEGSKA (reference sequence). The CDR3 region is CSASLTSGRPYEQYF. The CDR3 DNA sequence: TGCAGTGCTAGTCTTACTAGCGGGCGTCCCTACGAGCAGTACTTC.